Listed below are T cell receptor beta chains from one sample, sequenced in a study of cytomegalovirus exposure and HLA in healthy donors. The table came from immunoSEQ multiplex PCR; TCRdb's copy has only in-frame clones and leaves some out. Among 150,000 or so clones listed, 70% to 80% were seen once. Specimen: PBMCs. The receptors come from a middle-aged man in good health and CMV-seropositive. The CDR3 runs from the conserved cysteine through the conserved F or W. A D gene is named only where the DNA matches it firmly. The listing skips clone size in some rows; elsewhere it reads once, few, many or a size class.

V: TRBV7-9; size: .; D: .; J: TRBJ1-2; CDR3: CASSAISYGYTF; DNA: TGTGCCAGCAGCGCAATTAGCTATGGCTACACCTTC
V: TRBV5-6; size: .; D: .; J: TRBJ1-1; CDR3: CASSLGDDSRAFF; DNA: TGTGCCAGCAGCTTGGGGGATGACAGTCGAGCTTTCTTT
V: TRBV6-1; size: few; D: .; J: TRBJ1-4; CDR3: CASSEDGGAWGKLFF; DNA: TGTGCCAGCAGTGAAGACGGGGGGGCTTGGGGAAAACTGTTTTTT
V: TRBV6-6; size: many; D: .; J: TRBJ2-5; CDR3: CASSYMGLQETQYF; DNA: TGTGCCAGCAGTTACATGGGACTCCAAGAGACCCAGTACTTC
V: TRBV12-5; size: once; D: .; J: TRBJ1-3; CDR3: CASGLVLESSGNTIYF; DNA: TGTGCTAGTGGTTTGGTCCTAGAGAGCTCTGGAAACACCATATATTTT
V: TRBV6-5; size: .; D: .; J: TRBJ2-2; CDR3: CASRRWSGELFF; DNA: TGTGCCAGCAGACGGTGGTCCGGGGAGCTGTTTTTT
V: TRBV5-6; size: .; D: .; J: TRBJ2-7; CDR3: CASSFSTPLGGQTSYEQYF; DNA: TGTGCCAGCAGCTTCTCCACCCCCCTAGGAGGCCAGACCTCCTACGAGCAGTACTTC
V: TRBV12-5; size: .; D: .; J: TRBJ2-7; CDR3: CASGLGTGNEQYF; DNA: TGTGCTAGTGGTTTGGGGACTGGTAACGAGCAGTACTTC
V: TRBV27; size: .; D: TRBD1; J: TRBJ1-1; CDR3: CASSWTGFTEAFF; DNA: TGTGCCAGCAGTTGGACAGGGTTCACTGAAGCTTTCTTT
V: TRBV29-1; size: .; D: .; J: TRBJ2-6; CDR3: CSVWEQPSGANVLTF; DNA: TGCAGCGTTTGGGAGCAACCCTCTGGGGCCAACGTCCTGACTTTC
V: TRBV28; size: once; D: TRBD2; J: TRBJ2-1; CDR3: CASHPSGHNEQFF; DNA: TGTGCCAGCCATCCTAGCGGGCACAATGAGCAGTTCTTC
V: TRBV5-3; size: .; D: .; J: TRBJ1-4; CDR3: CARSGDGINGKLFF; DNA: TGTGCCAGAAGCGGCGACGGGATTAATGGAAAACTGTTTTTT
V: TRBV19; size: once; D: .; J: TRBJ2-2; CDR3: CAPGSGKNTGELFF; DNA: TGTGCCCCTGGGAGCGGAAAGAACACCGGGGAGCTGTTTTTT
V: TRBV7-7; size: .; D: TRBD2; J: TRBJ2-2; CDR3: CASSLGTSGRELFF; DNA: TGTGCCAGCAGCTTAGGAACTAGCGGGAGAGAGCTGTTTTTT
V: TRBV7-8; size: .; D: .; J: TRBJ2-4; CDR3: CASSLSAGAKNIQYF; DNA: TGTGCCAGCAGCTTATCGGCAGGGGCCAAAAACATTCAGTACTTC
V: TRBV7-2; size: .; D: .; J: TRBJ1-5; CDR3: CASSVGVNQPQHF; DNA: TGTGCCAGCAGCGTAGGAGTCAATCAGCCCCAGCATTTT
V: TRBV5-4; size: .; D: .; J: TRBJ2-4; CDR3: CASSPDQTLAKNSQYF; DNA: TGTGCCAGCAGCCCAGATCAAACACTAGCCAAAAACAGTCAGTACTTC
V: TRBV6-1; size: .; D: TRBD1; J: TRBJ2-1; CDR3: CASAPDRGSNEQFF; DNA: TGTGCCAGCGCTCCGGACAGGGGGAGCAATGAGCAGTTCTTC
V: TRBV28; size: .; D: .; J: TRBJ2-3; CDR3: CASSFGGDTQYF; DNA: TGTGCCAGCAGTTTTGGGGGGGATACGCAGTATTTT
V: TRBV12-5; size: once; D: .; J: TRBJ2-1; CDR3: CASGLPPQAWEQFF; DNA: TGTGCTAGTGGTTTGCCCCCCCAAGCGTGGGAGCAGTTCTTC
V: TRBV9; size: .; D: TRBD2; J: TRBJ2-3; CDR3: CASSDPGTSGLLGDTQYF; DNA: TGTGCCAGCAGCGATCCCGGGACTAGCGGCCTTTTGGGAGATACGCAGTATTTT
V: TRBV15; size: .; D: .; J: TRBJ2-7; CDR3: CATSRDGQHYEQYF; DNA: TGTGCCACCAGCAGAGATGGGCAACACTACGAGCAGTACTTC
V: TRBV28; size: .; D: TRBD2; J: TRBJ2-2; CDR3: CASTGSGGNTGELFF; DNA: TGTGCCAGCACAGGTAGCGGGGGCAACACCGGGGAGCTGTTTTTT
V: TRBV9; size: .; D: .; J: TRBJ1-3; CDR3: CASSVDGGANSGNTIYF; DNA: TGTGCCAGCAGCGTAGATGGGGGGGCGAATTCCGGAAACACCATATATTTT
V: TRBV4-3; size: .; D: TRBD1; J: TRBJ1-5; CDR3: CASSQGQGGGQPQHF; DNA: TGCGCCAGCAGCCAGGGACAGGGAGGGGGACAGCCCCAGCATTTT
V: TRBV4-2; size: once; D: TRBD1; J: TRBJ1-2; CDR3: CASSPSGQGGGYGYTF; DNA: TGTGCCAGCAGCCCATCGGGACAGGGGGGCGGCTATGGCTACACCTTC
V: TRBV2; size: .; D: TRBD2; J: TRBJ2-4; CDR3: CASPRTSGRLAKNIQYF; DNA: TGTGCCAGCCCTCGGACTAGCGGGAGGCTAGCCAAAAACATTCAGTACTTC
V: TRBV10-2; size: .; D: TRBD2; J: TRBJ2-3; CDR3: CASHLAGFTDTQYF; DNA: TGCGCCAGCCACCTAGCGGGGTTCACAGATACGCAGTATTTT